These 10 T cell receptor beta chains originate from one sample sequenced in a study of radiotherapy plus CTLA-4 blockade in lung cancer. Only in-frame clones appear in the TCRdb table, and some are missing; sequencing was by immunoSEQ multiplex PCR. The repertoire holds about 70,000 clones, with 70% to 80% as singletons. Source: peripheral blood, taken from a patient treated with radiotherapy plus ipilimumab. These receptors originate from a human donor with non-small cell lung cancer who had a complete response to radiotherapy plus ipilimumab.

The CDR3: CASSGGQGAGDIQYF. The CDR3 coding sequence is TGTGCCAGCAGTGGCGGACAGGGGGCGGGGGACATTCAGTACTTC. The rearrangement links TRBV2 to TRBJ2-4; TRBD1 aligns across 11 bases. CDR1 is SNHLY and CDR2 is FYNNEI in the germline V gene. The CDR3 has 15 residues. The J segment lost 8 bases and the V segment lost 4 bases, leaving 7 bases of the junction unmatched.

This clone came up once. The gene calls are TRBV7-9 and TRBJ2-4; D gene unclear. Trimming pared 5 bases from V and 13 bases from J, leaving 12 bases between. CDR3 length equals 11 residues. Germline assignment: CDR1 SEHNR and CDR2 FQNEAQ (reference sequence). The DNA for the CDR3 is TGTGCCAGCAGCCCCGCAGATTTCCAGTACTTC. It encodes CASSPADFQYF.

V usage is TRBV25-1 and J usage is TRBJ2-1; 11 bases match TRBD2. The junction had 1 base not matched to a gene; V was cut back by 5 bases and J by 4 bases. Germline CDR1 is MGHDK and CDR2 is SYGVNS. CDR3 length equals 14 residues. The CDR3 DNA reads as TGTGCCAGCAGTTCTAGCGGGGGGTACAATGAGCAGTTCTTC. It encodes CASSSSGGYNEQFF.

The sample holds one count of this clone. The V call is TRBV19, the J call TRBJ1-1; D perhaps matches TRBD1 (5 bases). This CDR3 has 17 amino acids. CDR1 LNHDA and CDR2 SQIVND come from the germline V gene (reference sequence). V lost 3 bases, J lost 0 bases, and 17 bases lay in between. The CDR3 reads CASSMGGEGLMNTEAFF. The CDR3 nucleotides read TGTGCCAGTAGTATGGGCGGGGAGGGACTCATGAACACTGAAGCTTTCTTT. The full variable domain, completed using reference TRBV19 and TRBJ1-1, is DGGITQSPKYLFRKEGQNVTLSCEQNLNHDAMYWYRQDPGQGLRLIYYSQIVNDFQKGDIAEGYSVSREKKESFPLTVTSAQKNPTAFYLCASSMGGEGLMNTEAFFGQGTRLTVV.

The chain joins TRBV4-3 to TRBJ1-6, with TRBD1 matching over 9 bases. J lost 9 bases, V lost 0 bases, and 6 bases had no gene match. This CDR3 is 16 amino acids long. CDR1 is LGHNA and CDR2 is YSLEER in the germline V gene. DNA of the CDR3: TGCGCCAGCAGCCAAGATTACGGGACAGGGTTTTCACCCCTCCACTTT. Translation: CASSQDYGTGFSPLHF.

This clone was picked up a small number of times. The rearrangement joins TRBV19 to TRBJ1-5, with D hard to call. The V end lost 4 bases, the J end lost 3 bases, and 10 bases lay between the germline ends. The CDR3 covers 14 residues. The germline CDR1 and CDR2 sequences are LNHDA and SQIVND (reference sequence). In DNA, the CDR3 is TGTGCCAGTAGTACTATTGGGAACAATCAGCCCCAGCATTTT. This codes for CASSTIGNNQPQHF.

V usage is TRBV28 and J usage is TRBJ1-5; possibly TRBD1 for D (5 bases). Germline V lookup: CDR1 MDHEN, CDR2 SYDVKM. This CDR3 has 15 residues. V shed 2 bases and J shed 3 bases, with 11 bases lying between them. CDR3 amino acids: CASSLRGRANQPQHF. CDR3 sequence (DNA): TGTGCCAGCAGTTTAAGGGGCAGGGCCAATCAGCCCCAGCATTTT.

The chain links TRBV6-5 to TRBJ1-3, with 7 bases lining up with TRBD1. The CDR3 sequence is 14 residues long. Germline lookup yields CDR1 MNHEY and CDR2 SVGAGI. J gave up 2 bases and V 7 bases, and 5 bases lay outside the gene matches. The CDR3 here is CASMSGTAGNTIYF. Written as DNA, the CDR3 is TGTGCCAGCATGTCCGGGACAGCTGGAAACACCATATATTTT.

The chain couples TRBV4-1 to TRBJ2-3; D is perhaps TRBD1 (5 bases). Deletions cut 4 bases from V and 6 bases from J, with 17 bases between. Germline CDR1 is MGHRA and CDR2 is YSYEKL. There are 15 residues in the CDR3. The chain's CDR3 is CASSPRGQSWDTQYF. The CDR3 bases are TGCGCCAGCAGCCCTAGGGGCCAGTCCTGGGATACGCAGTATTTT.

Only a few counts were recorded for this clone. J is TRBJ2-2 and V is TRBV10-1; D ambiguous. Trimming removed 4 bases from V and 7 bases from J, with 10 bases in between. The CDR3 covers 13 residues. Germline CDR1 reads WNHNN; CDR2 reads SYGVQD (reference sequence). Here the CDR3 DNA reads TGCGCCAGCAGTGGTTGGCGAGGCGGGGAGCTGTTTTTT. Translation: CASSGWRGGELFF.